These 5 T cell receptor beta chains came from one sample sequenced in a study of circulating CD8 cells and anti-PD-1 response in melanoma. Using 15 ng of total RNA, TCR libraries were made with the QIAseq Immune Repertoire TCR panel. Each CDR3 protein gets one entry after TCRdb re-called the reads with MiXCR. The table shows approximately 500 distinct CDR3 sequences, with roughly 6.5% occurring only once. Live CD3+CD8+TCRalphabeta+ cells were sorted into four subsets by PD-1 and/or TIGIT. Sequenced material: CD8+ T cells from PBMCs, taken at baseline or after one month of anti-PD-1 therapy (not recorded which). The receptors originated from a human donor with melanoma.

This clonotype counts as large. This chain's CDR3 is CSVGQGVLDFYGYTF. The CDR3, as DNA: TGCAGTGTTGGACAGGGGGTGTTAGATTTTTATGGCTACACCTTC. The gene calls are TRBV20-1 and TRBJ1-2; the match to TRBD1 covers 10 bases. V lost 7 bases, J lost 5 bases, and 13 bases stayed unmatched. Germline V gene data show CDR1 as DFQATT and CDR2 as SNEGSKA (reference sequence). This CDR3 is 15 amino acids long.

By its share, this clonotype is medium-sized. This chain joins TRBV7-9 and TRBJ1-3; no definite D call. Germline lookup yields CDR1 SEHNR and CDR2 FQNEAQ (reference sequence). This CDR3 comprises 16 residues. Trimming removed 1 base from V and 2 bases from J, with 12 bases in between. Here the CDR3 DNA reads TGTGCCAGCAGCTTAGAGGAGGGAGCGGCTGGAAACACCATATATTTT. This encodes CASSLEEGAAGNTIYF.

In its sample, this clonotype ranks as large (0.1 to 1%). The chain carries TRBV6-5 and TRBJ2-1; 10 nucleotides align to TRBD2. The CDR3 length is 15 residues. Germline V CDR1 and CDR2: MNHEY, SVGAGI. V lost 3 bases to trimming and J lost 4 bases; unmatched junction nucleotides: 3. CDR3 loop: CASSYLAGEYNEQFF. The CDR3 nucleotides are TGTGCCAGCAGTTATCTAGCGGGGGAGTACAATGAGCAGTTCTTC.

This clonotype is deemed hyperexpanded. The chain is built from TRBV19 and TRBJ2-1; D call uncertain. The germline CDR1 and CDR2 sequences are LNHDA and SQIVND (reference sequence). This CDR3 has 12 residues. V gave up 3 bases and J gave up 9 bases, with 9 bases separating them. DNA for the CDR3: TGTGCCAGTAGTATTGGTTGGACTGAGCAGTTCTTC. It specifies CASSIGWTEQFF.

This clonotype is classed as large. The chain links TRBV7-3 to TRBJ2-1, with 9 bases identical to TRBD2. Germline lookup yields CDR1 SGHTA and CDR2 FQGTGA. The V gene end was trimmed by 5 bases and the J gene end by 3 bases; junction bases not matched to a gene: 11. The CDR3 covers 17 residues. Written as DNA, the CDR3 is TGTGCCAGCAGCCAGTGGCCTAGCGGGAAGTACTACAATGAGCAGTTCTTC. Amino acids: CASSQWPSGKYYNEQFF.